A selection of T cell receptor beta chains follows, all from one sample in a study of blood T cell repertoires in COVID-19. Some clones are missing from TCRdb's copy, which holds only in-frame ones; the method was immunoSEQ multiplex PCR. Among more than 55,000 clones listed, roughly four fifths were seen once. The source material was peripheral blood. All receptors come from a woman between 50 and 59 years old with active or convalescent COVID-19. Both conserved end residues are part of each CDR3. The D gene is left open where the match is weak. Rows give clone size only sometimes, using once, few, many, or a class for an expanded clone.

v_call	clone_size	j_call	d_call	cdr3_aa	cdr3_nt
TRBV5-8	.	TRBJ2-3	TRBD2	CATTLAGGPLGTDTQYF	TGTGCCACGACCCTGGCGGGAGGGCCCTTGGGCACAGATACGCAGTATTTT
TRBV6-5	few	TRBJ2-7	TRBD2	CASSYQTSGGPYEQYF	TGTGCCAGCAGTTATCAGACTAGCGGGGGCCCCTACGAGCAGTACTTC
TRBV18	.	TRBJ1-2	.	CASSLEGSYGYTF	TGTGCCAGCTCACTGGAAGGGAGCTATGGCTACACCTTC
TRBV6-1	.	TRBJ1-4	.	CASSEEGVGPYEKLFF	TGTGCCAGCAGTGAAGAGGGGGTGGGTCCGTATGAAAAACTGTTTTTT
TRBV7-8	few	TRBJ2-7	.	CASSPKRASPSYEQYF	TGTGCCAGCAGCCCTAAACGCGCTAGTCCTTCCTACGAGCAGTACTTC
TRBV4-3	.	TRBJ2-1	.	CASSLYWFEAGSEQFF	TGCGCCAGCAGTCTATACTGGTTTGAGGCGGGGAGTGAGCAGTTCTTC
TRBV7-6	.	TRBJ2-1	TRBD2	CASSPRTSGRDYNEQFF	TGTGCCAGCAGCCCACGGACTAGCGGGAGAGATTACAATGAGCAGTTCTTC
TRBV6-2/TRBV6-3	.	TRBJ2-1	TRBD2	CASSPAGLAGAYNEQFF	TGTGCCAGCAGCCCCGCCGGACTAGCGGGAGCCTACAATGAGCAGTTCTTC
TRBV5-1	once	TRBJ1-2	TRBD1	CASSLPGQISEGYTF	TGCGCCAGCAGCTTACCGGGACAGATATCTGAGGGCTACACCTTC
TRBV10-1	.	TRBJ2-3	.	CATRRARESTDTQYF	TGCGCCACCCGGCGGGCGAGGGAGAGCACAGATACGCAGTATTTT
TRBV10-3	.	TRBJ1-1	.	CATSPIAGLTEAFF	TGTGCCACCTCCCCCATTGCAGGTCTCACTGAAGCTTTCTTT
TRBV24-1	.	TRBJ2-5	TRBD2	CATSDPTSGNPTQYF	TGTGCCACCAGTGATCCGACTAGCGGGAATCCAACCCAGTACTTC
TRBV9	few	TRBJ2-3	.	CASSVGALVAEAEGTQYF	TGTGCCAGCAGCGTAGGGGCTCTAGTAGCCGAGGCCGAGGGTACGCAGTATTTT
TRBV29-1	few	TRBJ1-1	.	CSVSRGYTEAFF	TGCAGCGTCTCACGAGGCTACACTGAAGCTTTCTTT
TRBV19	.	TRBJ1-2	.	CASSNGNYGYTF	TGTGCCAGTTCGAACGGGAACTATGGCTACACCTTC
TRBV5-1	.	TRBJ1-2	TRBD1	CASSWTGGGGYTF	TGCGCCAGCAGCTGGACAGGGGGCGGTGGCTACACCTTC
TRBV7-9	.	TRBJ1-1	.	CASSLPRGRANTEAFF	TGTGCCAGCAGCCTCCCCCGGGGGAGGGCAAACACTGAAGCTTTCTTT
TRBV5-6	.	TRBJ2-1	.	CASSTAVNEQFF	TGTGCCAGCAGCACTGCGGTTAATGAGCAGTTCTTC
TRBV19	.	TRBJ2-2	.	CASSKGRVGTGELFF	TGTGCCAGTAGTAAGGGCAGGGTAGGGACCGGGGAGCTGTTTTTT
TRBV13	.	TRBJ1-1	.	CASSLKGEAFF	TGTGCCAGCAGCTTGAAGGGGGAAGCTTTCTTT
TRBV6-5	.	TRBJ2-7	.	CASSYSGPRDEQYF	TGTGCCAGCAGTTACTCGGGCCCCAGGGACGAGCAGTACTTC
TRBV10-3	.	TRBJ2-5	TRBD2	CAISEPGLAGSQETQYF	TGTGCCATCAGTGAGCCGGGACTAGCGGGCTCCCAAGAGACCCAGTACTTC
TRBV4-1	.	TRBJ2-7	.	CASSQGGGTYEQYF	TGCGCCAGCAGCCAAGGGGGCGGAACCTACGAGCAGTACTTC
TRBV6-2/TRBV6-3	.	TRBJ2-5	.	CASSQIHTFGETQYF	TGTGCCAGCAGTCAGATCCACACTTTCGGGGAGACCCAGTACTTC
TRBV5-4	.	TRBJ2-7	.	CASSLGGGGTAYEQYF	TGTGCCAGCAGCTTGGGGGGAGGCGGGACCGCCTACGAGCAGTACTTC
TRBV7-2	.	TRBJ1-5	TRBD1	CASSIRDRGQPQHF	TGTGCCAGCAGCATCCGGGACAGGGGTCAGCCCCAGCATTTT
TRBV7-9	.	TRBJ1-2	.	CASSRPSGGYTF	TGTGCCAGCAGCCGTCCGTCGGGTGGCTACACCTTC
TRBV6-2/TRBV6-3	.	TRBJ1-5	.	CASSYSGQGWNQPQHF	TGTGCCAGCAGTTACTCGGGGCAGGGGTGGAATCAGCCCCAGCATTTT
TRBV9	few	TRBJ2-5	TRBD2	CASSVEGRAGETQYF	TGTGCCAGCAGCGTTGAGGGGAGGGCCGGGGAGACCCAGTACTTC
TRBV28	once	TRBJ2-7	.	CASSFEGVGYEQYF	TGTGCCAGCAGTTTCGAAGGGGTCGGCTACGAGCAGTACTTC
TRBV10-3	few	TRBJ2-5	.	CAISDSPPRGETQYF	TGTGCCATCAGTGACTCCCCCCCCAGGGGAGAGACCCAGTACTTC
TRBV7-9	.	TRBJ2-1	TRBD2	CASSPSGLADYNEQFF	TGTGCCAGCAGCCCCTCAGGGCTAGCGGACTACAATGAGCAGTTCTTC
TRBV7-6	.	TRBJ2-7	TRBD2	CASSLLGLAGGNEQYF	TGTGCCAGCAGCTTACTCGGACTAGCGGGAGGCAACGAGCAGTACTTC
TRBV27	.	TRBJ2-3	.	CASSSIHYELRSYLRDTQYF	TGTGCCAGCAGTTCAATACACTATGAGCTTCGCAGCTATCTTCGGGATACGCAGTATTTT
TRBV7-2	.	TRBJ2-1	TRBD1	CASSLEQGSYNEQFF	TGTGCCAGCAGCTTAGAACAGGGGTCCTACAATGAGCAGTTCTTC
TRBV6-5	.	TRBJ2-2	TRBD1	CASSYGTGGAGGELFF	TGTGCCAGCAGTTATGGGACAGGGGGCGCCGGCGGGGAGCTGTTTTTT
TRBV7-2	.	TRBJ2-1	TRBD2	CASSSTRTSGTNNEQFF	TGTGCCAGCAGCTCGACCCGGACTAGCGGGACCAACAATGAGCAGTTCTTC
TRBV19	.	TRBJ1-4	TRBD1	CASSIAGGEKLFF	TGTGCCAGTAGTATAGCAGGGGGTGAAAAACTGTTTTTT
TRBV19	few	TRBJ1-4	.	CASSRSSRGAFTNEKLFF	TGTGCCAGTAGCAGATCGTCCCGGGGAGCCTTTACTAATGAAAAACTGTTTTTT
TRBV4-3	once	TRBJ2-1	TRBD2	CASSQVGGGNEQFF	TGCGCCAGCAGCCAAGTTGGGGGGGGCAATGAGCAGTTCTTC
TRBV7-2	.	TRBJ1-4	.	CASSLGGINEKLFF	TGTGCCAGCAGCTTAGGAGGGATCAATGAAAAACTGTTTTTT
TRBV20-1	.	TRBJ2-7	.	CSASGRGRYEQYF	TGCAGTGCTAGTGGGAGGGGGCGTTACGAGCAGTACTTC
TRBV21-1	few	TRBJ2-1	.	CASSKGDRVSCPYNEQFF	TGTGCCAGCAGCAAAGGGGACAGGGTTTCGTGCCCCTACAATGAGCAGTTCTTC
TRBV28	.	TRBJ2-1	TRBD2	CASKKVASGLGEQFF	TGTGCCAGCAAGAAAGTTGCTAGCGGTTTAGGTGAGCAGTTCTTC
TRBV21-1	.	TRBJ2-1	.	CASSKVWEGHDNEQFF	TGTGCCAGCAGCAAAGTGTGGGAGGGCCACGACAATGAGCAGTTCTTC
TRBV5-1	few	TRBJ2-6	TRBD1	CASSLGQGPGANVLTF	TGCGCCAGCAGCTTGGGACAGGGTCCTGGGGCCAACGTCCTGACTTTC
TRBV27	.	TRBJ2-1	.	CASSLSFEPYNEQFF	TGTGCCAGCAGTTTATCTTTCGAGCCGTACAATGAGCAGTTCTTC
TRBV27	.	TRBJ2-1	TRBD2	CASRGLAGFHNEQFF	TGTGCCAGCAGGGGCCTAGCGGGCTTCCACAATGAGCAGTTCTTC
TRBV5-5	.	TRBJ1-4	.	CASSQEDEKLFF	TGTGCCAGCAGTCAAGAGGATGAAAAACTGTTTTTT